What follows describes a single TCR beta chain. Its specificity is unknown. The CDR3 extends over 18 amino acids. Germline trimming cut 5 bases from V and 10 bases from J; bases unmatched to any gene: 16. Germline V gene lookup returns CDR1 SGHVS and CDR2 FQNEAQ. Profiling relied on immunoSEQ multiplex PCR, and the TCRdb table lists in-frame clones only, not all of them. This table has about 1.5 million clones, nearly 99% appearing once. This sample was included in a study of shared clonotypes between healthy human individuals. For the study at large: Plates per donor: three CD4 naive, three CD4 memory, two CD8 naive, one CD8 memory.

Study-wide results and caveats: What naive subsets generally showed was a larger estimated richness than memory subsets showed.

This sequence originates from a man in his thirties or forties in good health. The V and J genes are TRBV7-8 and TRBJ2-1; 14 bases match TRBD2. What was sequenced was naive CD4+ T cells sorted from blood. Noted subset: CD45RA+ positively selected. The CDR3 DNA reads TGTGCCAGCAGCGAACCCCTGGGGGGACTAGCGGGAGATCAGGAGCAGTTCTTC. It codes for CASSEPLGGLAGDQEQFF.